This is a list of T cell receptor beta chains from one sample in a study of T cell responses to AZD1222 COVID-19 vaccine. Assay used: immunoSEQ multiplex PCR; TCRdb lists only in-frame clones, some missing. The profile covers about 110,000 clones, with about 92% appearing a single time and approximately 8.9% taken by the ten largest. The sample was peripheral blood, taken 28 days after the second AZD1222 dose. The receptors stem from an adult who received the AZD1222 COVID-19 vaccine. Each CDR3 is given with its conserved first and last residue.

v_gene	len	CDR3aa
TRBV4-1	16	CASSQDRTNSNQPQHF
TRBV28	16	CASSPFTSYSTDTQYF
TRBV2	12	CASTRSRSPLHF
TRBV7-2	15	CASSLMEGVGNTIYF
TRBV6-1	16	CASREKLGDINQPQHF
TRBV27	14	CASSSSNSNQPQHF
TRBV5-4	15	CASSPQTGTIFEAFF
TRBV19	13	CASQVAANTEAFF
TRBV5-5	16	CASSLARAGLTYEQYF
TRBV3-1/TRBV3-2	15	CASSPGSGYSEKLFF
TRBV6-5	14	CASSFNSMNTEAFF
TRBV11-2	13	CASSSASHLEAFF
TRBV7-2	16	CASSLSEGGIYYGYTF
TRBV18	15	CASSPDRVGNNEQFF
TRBV19	14	CASSTPGRGTEAFF
TRBV19	15	CASSPQTGVGSPLHF
TRBV29-1	13	CSLTGGSYNEQFF
TRBV5-1	14	CASTLGDYAYGYTF
TRBV7-3	18	CASSLGPRGRAGIGELFF
TRBV3-1/TRBV3-2	16	CASSQEPLIVYNEQFF
TRBV7-9	15	CASSTGTALNTEAFF
TRBV19	17	CASSIDRRGRTGSFLFF
TRBV19	15	CASSITVQGPGPQHF
TRBV6-2/TRBV6-3	16	CASSSSGGSSYNEQFF
TRBV3-1/TRBV3-2	15	CASSPRQGSPYEQYF
TRBV30	15	CAWSLTSGSRDTQYF
TRBV2	16	CASSAGIRTYTDTQYF
TRBV9	15	CASSVAGTGGYGYTF
TRBV27	15	CASRIRSSYNSPLHF
TRBV6-5	14	CASSATGSGNTIYF
TRBV9	15	CASSVSPTENQPQHF
TRBV6-2/TRBV6-3	13	CASSYGYSGEQYF
TRBV2	14	CASSEPDYNNEQFF
TRBV29-1	12	CSVDRQQETQYF
TRBV6-1	15	CASSEAQGLGQPQHF
TRBV3-1/TRBV3-2	14	CASSPTIAKNIQYF
TRBV18	12	CASSPGIWPQHF
TRBV19	12	CASSEGLDTIYF
TRBV3-1/TRBV3-2	18	CASSQGWGGSSYNSPLHF
TRBV7-9	17	CASSEDGGRVAYNEQFF
TRBV11-2	12	CASSPPGGPNTF
TRBV5-8	13	CASSGTGLGELFF
TRBV29-1	14	CSVEDPLLNEKLFF
TRBV2	15	CASSKLGTVLYEQYF
TRBV7-9	16	CASSSMDRDPTDTQYF
TRBV29-1	12	CSVVVDYYGYTF
TRBV15	13	CATSRVIHVGYTF
TRBV2	15	CASSQDRSGNQPQHF
TRBV4-2	13	CASSQGRDQPQHF
TRBV10-3	12	CAISDLDREAFF
TRBV19	14	CASSNTQGGQPQHF
TRBV28	14	CASSPVVRGLGAFF
TRBV11-2	14	CASSTISGTGELFF
TRBV12-3/TRBV12-4	13	CASSPTGVYGYTF
TRBV27	14	CASKGSGWPYEQYF
TRBV10-3	17	CAISGGARDRQTYEQYF
TRBV27	14	CASSLSQGNTEAFF
TRBV6-1	16	CASSEMTGYSNQPQHF
TRBV18	15	CASSPTRGDSSPLHF
TRBV5-1	21	CASSYSRQGLKNTYFSNEQFF